A single sample gave rise to the 5 T cell receptor beta chains below, sequenced in a study of blood T cell repertoires in COVID-19. Method: immunoSEQ multiplex PCR; TCRdb's copy keeps in-frame clones and lacks some. The sample has about 300,000 clones, about 91% seen once. The sample taken for sequencing was peripheral blood. The receptors here all came from a woman aged 30 to 39 with COVID-19, enrolled during active disease.

The rearrangement uses TRBV7-8 and TRBJ1-5; D ambiguous. This CDR3 comprises 17 residues. CDR1 is SGHVS and CDR2 is FQNEAQ in the germline V gene. Trimming stripped 2 bases from V and 1 base from J, with 15 bases between. In DNA, the CDR3 is TGTGCCAGCAGCTTATTATCCGTTTCGCGAAGCAATCAGCCCCAGCATTTT. Translating it yields CASSLLSVSRSNQPQHF. The variable domain in full, with the rest retrieved from reference TRBV7-8 and TRBJ1-5, is GAGVSQSPRYKVAKRGQDVALRCDPISGHVSLFWYQQALGQGPEFLTYFQNEAQLDKSGLPSDRFFAERPEGSVSTLKIQRTQQEDSAVYLCASSLLSVSRSNQPQHFGDGTRLSIL.

The chain couples TRBV4-1 to TRBJ1-4; 9 bases match TRBD1. The junction had 8 bases not matched to a gene; V was cut back by 4 bases and J by 8 bases. Germline loops: CDR1 MGHRA, CDR2 YSYEKL. The CDR3 runs 15 residues. The CDR3 bases are TGCGCCAGCAGCCCGCCGGGACAGGGTGGAGAAAAACTGTTTTTT. Translated: CASSPPGQGGEKLFF.

This chain links TRBV19 with TRBJ2-1; 9 bases align to TRBD2. Looked up from germline, CDR1 is LNHDA and CDR2 is SQIVND (reference sequence). V dropped 11 bases and J dropped 2; count of bases not matched to a gene: 4. This CDR3 is built from 13 residues. CDR3: CASASGAYNEQFF. The CDR3 bases are TGTGCCTCCGCTAGCGGGGCCTACAATGAGCAGTTCTTC.

The rearrangement joins TRBV24-1 to TRBJ1-1, with D possibly matching TRBD1 (5 bases). V dropped 0 bases and J dropped 0 bases, with 19 bases sitting between them. The CDR3 extends over 19 amino acids. In germline, CDR1 is KGHDR, CDR2 SFDVKD. The CDR3 DNA follows: TGTGCCACCAGTGATTTGTTTGAGGGACTACCTTACATGAACACTGAAGCTTTCTTT. Its protein product is CATSDLFEGLPYMNTEAFF.

In its sample, this clone was seen once. The CDR3 loop reads CASSQGGVSPLHF. The CDR3 DNA sequence: TGTGCCAGCAGCCAGGGGGGGGTTTCACCCCTCCACTTT. V gene TRBV3-1 (or the pseudogene TRBV3-2) combines with J gene TRBJ1-6, with a weak D call TRBD1 (5 bases). The V end lost 3 bases, the J end lost 9 bases, and 9 bases lay between the germline ends. This CDR3 has 13 residues. In germline, CDR1 is LGHDT, CDR2 YNNKEL (reference sequence).